These 22 T cell receptor beta chains came from one sample sequenced in a study of T-cell memory formation after mild COVID-19 (dated by TCRdb to the early 2020s). Receptor libraries were prepared by 5' RACE. This sample was sequenced with an Illumina NovaSeq 6000. The public reads were run again by TCRdb, first through fastp at Q25 and then through MiXCR, and only productive beta chains were kept. A single entry per CDR3 protein holds the most common genes and DNA from its merged rows. For this sample there are around 300,000 distinct CDR3 sequences; approximately 13% appear just once. The ten largest clonotypes hold roughly 23% of the sample. Input material: PBMCs or a T cell subset sorted from them (not recorded which). The receptor source for this set is a man between 18 and 29 years old who had mild COVID-19 (a few samples of this study predate the infection). The sample titles of this study are shuffled in the database, so cell type and time point are left out; the donor was told from shared clones.

This sequence joins TRBV4-3 and TRBJ2-1, with 11 bases fitting TRBD2. The CDR3 is made up of 16 amino acids. The germline CDR1 and CDR2 sequences are LGHNA and YSLEER. Germline trimming cut 3 bases from V and 7 bases from J; bases unmatched to any gene: 8. CDR3 sequence: CASSHRTASGGNEQFF. The CDR3 bases are TGCGCCAGCAGCCACCGAACGGCTAGCGGGGGGAATGAGCAGTTCTTC.

V usage is TRBV28 and J usage is TRBJ1-1, with 9 bases identical to TRBD1. The V and J ends lost 6 bases and 5 bases, in that order; junction bases with no gene match: 13. Per germline, CDR1 MDHEN and CDR2 SYDVKM. The CDR3 length is 16 residues. The CDR3 DNA sequence: TGTGCCAGCAGCCCGCCCGGGACAGGGTTACGGACTGAAGCTTTCTTT. It specifies CASSPPGTGLRTEAFF.

This clonotype was observed at least ten times. J is TRBJ2-7 and V is TRBV5-1; D remains ambiguous. V gave up 4 bases and J gave up 3 bases, with 14 bases separating them. Germline V CDR1 and CDR2: SGHRS, YFSETQ. CDR3 length equals 14 residues. The CDR3 reads CASSLQTWVYEQYF. Written as DNA, the CDR3 is TGCGCCAGCAGCCTACAGACATGGGTCTACGAGCAGTACTTC. Variable domain in full (rest from reference TRBV5-1 and TRBJ2-7): KAGVTQTPRYLIKTRGQQVTLSCSPISGHRSVSWYQQTPGQGLQFLFEYFSETQRNKGNFPGRFSGRQFSNSRSEMNVSTLELGDSALYLCASSLQTWVYEQYFGPGTRLTVT.

This clonotype was found a few times. This CDR3 is CATFDHPRGYTF. CDR3 in DNA: TGTGCCACCTTTGATCATCCCCGCGGCTACACCTTC. The chain couples TRBV10-3 to TRBJ1-2, with unresolved D. The V and J ends lost 10 bases and 8 bases respectively, with 17 bases between them. The CDR3 runs 12 residues. Germline-derived CDR1 and CDR2 are ENHRY and SYGVKD.

This clonotype has only a few counts. The rearrangement links TRBV7-2 to TRBJ2-2; 9 positions agree with TRBD2. The germline CDR1 and CDR2 sequences are SGHTA and FQGNSA. The CDR3 loop spans 14 amino acids. Trimming took 6 bases from V and 6 from J; bases not matched to a gene: 5. The CDR3 DNA reads as TGTGCCAGCAGATATAGCGGGGGAGCCGGGGAGCTGTTTTTT. Its protein product is CASRYSGGAGELFF.

This clonotype occurred a few times. The rearrangement uses TRBV7-6 and TRBJ2-3, with 8 positions matching TRBD2. Germline-derived CDR1 and CDR2 are SGHVS and FNYEAQ. The CDR3 extends over 17 amino acids. V was clipped by 1 base and J by 0 bases; unmatched bases: 6. CDR3 protein: CASSLGPGGTSTDTQYF. CDR3 coding DNA: TGTGCCAGCAGCTTAGGGCCGGGGGGGACTAGCACAGATACGCAGTATTTT.

This chain joins TRBV11-2 and TRBJ2-4; possibly TRBD1 for D (8 bases). The CDR3 extends over 14 amino acids. V shed 4 bases and J shed 8 bases, with 15 bases lying between them. CDR1 and CDR2 (germline): SGHAT, FQNNGV. The CDR3 protein is CASSSPTGGDIQYF. DNA of the CDR3: TGTGCCAGCAGCTCCCCAACAGGGGGGGACATTCAGTACTTC.

This clonotype has only a few counts. This chain connects TRBV7-2 to TRBJ2-2; D unclear. Germline V lookup: CDR1 SGHTA, CDR2 FQGNSA. The CDR3 length is 15 residues. Trimming shortened V by 2 bases and J by 6 bases, and 13 bases separated the two germline ends. The CDR3, as DNA: TGTGCCAGCAGCTTACGGGCTGTAACGTCCGGGGAGCTGTTTTTT. Translation: CASSLRAVTSGELFF. Full variable domain (rest looked up from reference TRBV7-2 and TRBJ2-2): GAGVSQSPSNKVTEKGKDVELRCDPISGHTALYWYRQSLGQGLEFLIYFQGNSAPDKSGLPSDRFSAERTGGSVSTLTIQRTQQEDSAVYLCASSLRAVTSGELFFGEGSRLTVL.

This clonotype has a handful of counts. This chain connects TRBV7-6 to TRBJ2-1; possibly TRBD1 for D (6 bases). With 3 bases removed from V and 7 bases from J, the gap between germline ends came to 16 bases. Germline CDR1 and CDR2: SGHVS and FNYEAQ. The CDR3 is 15 residues long. The CDR3 spells CASSLTGSAVNEQFF. CDR3 nucleotides: TGTGCCAGCAGCTTGACAGGTTCAGCCGTGAATGAGCAGTTCTTC.

J is TRBJ1-6 and V is TRBV7-9; 8 bases are a match to TRBD1. This CDR3 is 14 amino acids long. With V trimmed by 3 bases and J by 9 bases, 4 bases remained unmatched. Germline loops: CDR1 SEHNR, CDR2 FQNEAQ (reference sequence). This CDR3 is CASSLTGEGSPLHF. DNA for the CDR3: TGTGCCAGCAGCTTGACAGGGGAGGGTTCACCCCTCCACTTT.

The chain combines TRBV12-3 or TRBV12-4 with TRBJ2-7; 7 nucleotides line up with TRBD2. After removal of 0 bases from V and 3 bases from J, the junction contained 8 bases not matched to a gene. The CDR3 contains 16 residues. The CDR3 DNA sequence: TGTGCCAGCAGTTTAGCGCGGCGGGGGAAGAACTACGAGCAGTACGTC. It translates to CASSLARRGKNYEQYV.

This rearrangement joins TRBV6-2 or TRBV6-3 to TRBJ2-2; a weak D match, TRBD1 (6 bases). The V end lost 10 bases, the J end lost 1 base, and 10 bases lay between the germline ends. The germline V gene has CDR1 MNHEY and CDR2 SVGEGT. This CDR3 spans 13 amino acids. CDR3 in DNA: TGTGCCACCCGGGACAAGAACACCGGGGAGCTGTTTTTT. This gives the protein CATRDKNTGELFF.

The chain has TRBV4-1 and TRBJ1-1, with D perhaps TRBD1 (5 bases). The length of the CDR3 is 13 residues. V was clipped by 1 base and J by 9 bases, with 12 bases between them. In germline, CDR1 is MGHRA, CDR2 YSYEKL. The CDR3 sequence: CASSQGRGGKAFF. CDR3 nucleotide sequence: TGCGCCAGCAGCCAAGGTCGGGGCGGCAAAGCTTTCTTT.

The gene calls are TRBV6-5 and TRBJ2-1, with D perhaps assigned TRBD1 or TRBD2 (5 bases each). CDR3 length: 14 amino acids. Looked up from germline, CDR1 is MNHEY and CDR2 is SVGAGI. Trimming removed 2 bases from V and 7 bases from J, with 12 bases in between. This chain's CDR3 is CASSYDGWGNEQFF. DNA for the CDR3: TGTGCCAGCAGTTACGACGGCTGGGGGAATGAGCAGTTCTTC.

This clonotype was counted a few times. CDR3 bases: TGCGCCAGCAGCTTAACGGGGATCACAGATACGCAGTATTTT. It codes for CASSLTGITDTQYF. The chain is built from TRBV5-1 and TRBJ2-3, with D perhaps TRBD2 (5 bases). V was cut by 2 bases and J by 2 bases, with 9 bases left in between. The CDR3 extends over 14 amino acids. Germline values: CDR1 SGHRS, CDR2 YFSETQ. Based on the CDR3 plus reference TRBV5-1 and TRBJ2-3, the full variable domain is KAGVTQTPRYLIKTRGQQVTLSCSPISGHRSVSWYQQTPGQGLQFLFEYFSETQRNKGNFPGRFSGRQFSNSRSEMNVSTLELGDSALYLCASSLTGITDTQYFGPGTRLTVL.

V is TRBV7-6 and J is TRBJ2-1; TRBD1 agrees at 10 bases. Germline V gene lookup returns CDR1 SGHVS and CDR2 FNYEAQ. The ends lost 4 bases at V and 7 bases at J; junction bases unmatched: 7. There are 15 residues in the CDR3. CDR3 amino acids: CASSWGQGLGNEQFF. CDR3 nucleotides: TGTGCCAGCAGCTGGGGACAGGGGTTAGGGAATGAGCAGTTCTTC.

This chain uses TRBV11-2 with TRBJ1-1; D is unclear. The V end lost 5 bases, the J end lost 4 bases, and 14 bases lay between the germline ends. Per the germline V gene, CDR1 is SGHAT and CDR2 is FQNNGV. This CDR3 comprises 14 residues. CDR3 nucleotide sequence: TGTGCCAGCAGCCCGGTTGCGGGTAGCACTGAAGCTTTCTTT. Amino acids: CASSPVAGSTEAFF.

The table lists this clonotype with a few counts. This chain connects TRBV5-6 to TRBJ1-3, with D hard to call. Looked up from germline, CDR1 is SGHDT and CDR2 is YYEEEE. CDR3 length: 15 residues. The V end lost 1 base, the J end lost 4 bases, and 12 bases lay between the germline ends. The CDR3 nucleotides are TGTGCCAGCAGCTTGATGGCTCCCAGCGGAAACACCATATATTTT. Translation: CASSLMAPSGNTIYF.

The V and J genes are TRBV24-1 and TRBJ2-1, with D uncertain. V lost 5 bases, J lost 10 bases, and 8 bases lay in between. CDR3 size: 11 residues. The germline CDR1 and CDR2 sequences are KGHDR and SFDVKD. The DNA for the CDR3 is TGTGCCACCAGTGTTGGTCGGGAGCAGTTCTTC. Protein sequence: CATSVGREQFF.

This clonotype was counted only a few times. The chain employs TRBV18 and TRBJ1-1; D may be TRBD1 (5 bases). V was pared by 3 bases and J by 5 bases, with 13 bases between. This CDR3 is built from 14 residues. CDR1 and CDR2 from the germline V gene are KGHSH and LQKENI. The CDR3 DNA sequence: TGTGCCAGCTCACCCGGGGCGATGGGGACTGAAGCTTTCTTT. Translating it yields CASSPGAMGTEAFF.

The V and J genes are TRBV20-1 and TRBJ2-1; 7 bases are a match to TRBD2. CDR3 length equals 14 residues. Germline V CDR1 and CDR2: DFQATT, SNEGSKA (reference sequence). Losses at the gene ends were 6 bases for V and 3 bases for J; bases not matched to a gene: 8. The CDR3 protein is CSARFAGDYNEQFF. In DNA form, the CDR3 reads TGCAGTGCCCGGTTCGCGGGGGACTACAATGAGCAGTTCTTC.

The chain has TRBV4-1 and TRBJ2-1; D might be TRBD1 or TRBD2, each matching 5 bases. The CDR3 runs 17 residues. Germline V lookup: CDR1 MGHRA, CDR2 YSYEKL. V was trimmed by 0 bases and J by 8 bases, leaving 20 bases between them. CDR3 DNA: TGCGCCAGCAGCCAAGAAGGTTGGGCAGGGAGTGGCGATGAGCAGTTCTTC. Translation: CASSQEGWAGSGDEQFF.